The 27 T cell receptor beta chains reported below all come from one sample, sequenced in a study of blood T cell repertoires in COVID-19. Assay used: immunoSEQ multiplex PCR; TCRdb lists only in-frame clones, some missing. The top ten hold approximately 1.5% of the sample, which has about 400,000 clones, 85% to 90% seen once. Sequencing was performed on PBMCs or T cells enriched from blood (not recorded which). Every receptor here comes from a woman in her twenties or thirties who had recovered from COVID-19.

V and J are TRBV10-3 and TRBJ2-7; TRBD2 matches at 11 bases. V lost 2 bases to trimming and J lost 6 bases; unmatched junction nucleotides: 3. This CDR3 spans 14 amino acids. Per the germline V gene, CDR1 is ENHRY and CDR2 is SYGVKD. The CDR3: CAISEEGLAAEQYF. The CDR3 DNA reads as TGTGCCATCAGTGAGGAGGGACTAGCGGCCGAGCAGTACTTC.

The chain links TRBV19 to TRBJ1-2; perhaps TRBD1 as D (5 bases). The CDR3 covers 16 residues. Germline CDR1 is LNHDA and CDR2 is SQIVND (reference sequence). The germline V and J ends were trimmed by 4 bases and 2 bases, with 17 bases remaining between them. CDR3 protein: CASSRPRQLYNYGYTF. In nucleotides, the CDR3 is TGTGCCAGTAGTAGGCCCCGACAGCTCTACAACTATGGCTACACCTTC.

As to this clone: The junction shows a germline mismatch at one end, possibly a read error. V is TRBV3-1 (or the pseudogene TRBV3-2) and J is TRBJ2-1; TRBD2 aligns across 12 bases. This CDR3 region has 17 residues. Germline-derived CDR1 and CDR2 are LGHDT and YNNKEL (reference sequence). The CDR3 protein is CASSQGLGLAGTNEQFF. The CDR3 DNA follows: TGTGCCAGCAGTCAAGGCCTCGGACTAGCGGGGACCAATGAGCAGTTCTTC.

The chain couples TRBV19 to TRBJ2-4, with D perhaps matching TRBD2 (6 bases). This CDR3 is built from 16 residues. Trimming stripped 5 bases from V and 0 bases from J, with 14 bases between. Germline V gene lookup returns CDR1 LNHDA and CDR2 SQIVND (reference sequence). The CDR3 region is CASSGGPVLAKNIQYF. In DNA, the CDR3 is TGTGCCAGTAGTGGAGGGCCAGTACTAGCCAAAAACATTCAGTACTTC.

The J gene is TRBJ1-4, the V gene TRBV4-1; TRBD1 agrees at 12 bases. V was pared by 4 bases and J by 8 bases, with 8 bases of the junction left unmatched. The germline CDR1 and CDR2 sequences are MGHRA and YSYEKL. The CDR3 totals 16 residues. The CDR3 spells CASSPGTGGIGEKLFF. The DNA for the CDR3 is TGCGCCAGCAGCCCCGGGACAGGGGGCATAGGAGAAAAACTGTTTTTT.

J is TRBJ2-1 and V is TRBV27; tentative D call: TRBD1 (6 bases). V lost 3 bases, J lost 2 bases, and 8 bases lay in between. Germline V gene sequence: CDR1 MNHEY, CDR2 SMNVEV (reference sequence). This CDR3 comprises 14 residues. The CDR3 region has the DNA TGTGCCAGCAGTTTCGGGACAACCTACAATGAGCAGTTCTTC. Translated: CASSFGTTYNEQFF.

The chain has TRBV11-3 and TRBJ2-7; 9 bases agree with TRBD1. Germline V CDR1 and CDR2: SGHNT, YENEEA. J was trimmed by 7 bases and V by 5 bases; bases with no gene match: 6. The CDR3 is made up of 13 amino acids. The CDR3 nucleotides are TGTGCCAGCAGCCCCGGGACAGGGCCGGAGCAGTACTTC. This gives the protein CASSPGTGPEQYF.

The gene calls are TRBV5-1 and TRBJ2-3, with TRBD1 identical over 7 bases. V gave up 0 bases and J gave up 4 bases; unmatched junction bases: 11. Germline CDR1 reads SGHRS; CDR2 reads YFSETQ. The CDR3 is 17 amino acids. CDR3 sequence: CASSLEGGTARADTQYF. The DNA of the CDR3 is TGCGCCAGCAGCTTGGAAGGTGGGACAGCGAGGGCAGATACGCAGTATTTT.

As DNA, the CDR3 is TGTGCCTGGAGTCCGGGACAGGGCACCTACGAGCAGTACTTC. It specifies CAWSPGQGTYEQYF. V is TRBV30 and J is TRBJ2-7, with TRBD1 identical over 9 bases. This CDR3 region has 14 residues. Looked up from germline, CDR1 is GTSNPN and CDR2 is SVGIG (reference sequence). Losses at the gene ends were 2 bases for V and 2 bases for J; bases not matched to a gene: 4.

The chain joins TRBV15 to TRBJ2-3; TRBD2 is a possible D gene (5 bases). The ends were cut back, 9 bases at V and 0 bases at J, with 16 bases in the middle. The length of the CDR3 is 15 residues. CDR1 and CDR2 (germline): LNHNV, YYDKDF (reference sequence). Here the CDR3 reads CATTKDRSSTDTQYF. Here the CDR3 DNA reads TGTGCCACGACTAAAGACCGATCTAGCACAGATACGCAGTATTTT.

The genes are TRBV10-3 and TRBJ1-5; possibly TRBD1 for D (6 bases). Per germline, CDR1 ENHRY and CDR2 SYGVKD. The CDR3 runs 16 residues. The V gene lost 3 bases and the J gene lost 1 base, with 13 bases spanning the gap. CDR3 region: CAISESFQGSNQPQHF. The CDR3 coding sequence is TGTGCCATCAGTGAATCTTTCCAGGGGAGCAATCAGCCCCAGCATTTT.

V gene TRBV4-2 combines with J gene TRBJ2-3; 9 bases are a match to TRBD2. Per the germline V gene, CDR1 is LGHNA and CDR2 is YNFKEQ. This CDR3 spans 18 amino acids. V was clipped by 8 bases and J by 2 bases; unmatched bases: 17. The CDR3 region has the DNA TGTGCCAGCTCGTTTAGAGGAGGCGGGGGGGCCCCCACAGATACGCAGTATTTT. Its protein is CASSFRGGGGAPTDTQYF.

The V call is TRBV5-6, the J call TRBJ1-5; 7 bases align to TRBD1. This CDR3 spans 13 amino acids. Germline-derived CDR1 and CDR2 are SGHDT and YYEEEE. The trim removed 4 bases at V and 7 bases at J, leaving 5 bases unmatched. The CDR3 loop reads CASSKDRFQPQHF. The CDR3 DNA is TGTGCCAGCAGCAAGGACAGGTTCCAGCCCCAGCATTTT. Supplemented by reference TRBV5-6 and TRBJ1-5, the full variable domain reads DAGVTQSPTHLIKTRGQQVTLRCSPKSGHDTVSWYQQALGQGPQFIFQYYEEEERQRGNFPDRFSGHQFPNYSSELNVNALLLGDSALYLCASSKDRFQPQHFGDGTRLSIL.

Written as DNA, the CDR3 is TGTGCCAGCAGTGAACTTTTTTCAGAGGGCCCCGATACGCAGTATTTT. Residues: CASSELFSEGPDTQYF. V is TRBV6-1 and J is TRBJ2-3; TRBD2 might be the D (5 bases). The ends were cut back, 2 bases at V and 6 bases at J, with 18 bases in the middle. Germline CDR1 MNHNS, CDR2 SASEGT. This CDR3 spans 16 amino acids.

The chain couples TRBV6-1 to TRBJ1-2; D is ambiguous. V lost 1 base, J lost 4 bases, and 10 bases lay in between. This CDR3 is built from 14 residues. Germline loops: CDR1 MNHNS, CDR2 SASEGT. The CDR3, as DNA: TGTGCCAGCAGTGAAGGAGGGCTAACCTATGGCTACACCTTC. It codes for CASSEGGLTYGYTF.

The chain combines TRBV15 with TRBJ2-7; D may be TRBD1 (6 bases). Trimming took off 3 bases at V and 7 bases at J, with 22 bases between the two ends. The germline CDR1 and CDR2 sequences are LNHNV and YYDKDF (reference sequence). The CDR3 is 16 residues long. The CDR3 region is CATSSVRRTAFGEQYF. CDR3 in DNA: TGTGCCACCAGCAGTGTCCGCCGGACAGCCTTTGGGGAGCAGTACTTC.

The chain couples TRBV30 to TRBJ2-7; 9 bases line up with TRBD1. The CDR3 has 15 amino acids. Germline V gene lookup returns CDR1 GTSNPN and CDR2 SVGIG (reference sequence). Unmatched junction bases numbered 10, after V lost 6 bases and J lost 1 base. The CDR3 DNA follows: TGTGCCTGTAGGAGATACAGGGGGCCATCCTACGAGCAGTACTTC. It yields the protein CACRRYRGPSYEQYF.

The chain links TRBV18 to TRBJ1-5; D call uncertain. V dropped 5 bases and J dropped 1 base, with 18 bases sitting between them. The CDR3 spans 17 residues. Germline CDR1 is KGHSH and CDR2 is LQKENI. Written as DNA, the CDR3 is TGTGCCAGCTCATCCACTAGGTCAGTAGGGAGCAATCAGCCCCAGCATTTT. This sequence encodes CASSSTRSVGSNQPQHF. The full variable domain, in which reference TRBV18 and TRBJ1-5 provide the parts outside the CDR3, is NAGVMQNPRHLVRRRGQEARLRCSPMKGHSHVYWYRQLPEEGLKFMVYLQKENIIDESGMPKERFSAEFPKEGPSILRIQQVVRGDSAAYFCASSSTRSVGSNQPQHFGDGTRLSIL.

The chain recombines TRBV10-3 with TRBJ2-1; tentatively, D is TRBD1 (5 bases). This CDR3 is 13 amino acids long. The ends were cut back, 6 bases at V and 4 bases at J, with 10 bases in the middle. The germline V gene has CDR1 ENHRY and CDR2 SYGVKD. The CDR3 bases are TGTGCCATCAGGTCCCAGGGTTACAATGAGCAGTTCTTC. Its translation is CAIRSQGYNEQFF.

This rearrangement joins TRBV30 to TRBJ1-1; D is perhaps TRBD1 (5 bases). The germline gives CDR1 GTSNPN, CDR2 SVGIG (reference sequence). The V end was cut by 7 bases, the J end by 1 base, with 16 bases between. This CDR3 is built from 14 residues. CDR3 sequence reads: CAYRTPGWNTEAFF. CDR3 in DNA: TGTGCCTACCGGACACCAGGATGGAACACTGAAGCTTTCTTT.

The chain uses TRBV25-1 and TRBJ2-7; the match to TRBD1 covers 10 bases. The V segment lost 5 bases and the J segment 5 bases; nucleotides outside the gene matches: 9. CDR3 length: 15 residues. Germline CDR1 reads MGHDK; CDR2 reads SYGVNS. The CDR3 loop reads CASSPPGTGAHEQYF. In DNA, the CDR3 is TGTGCCAGCAGTCCCCCCGGGACAGGGGCCCACGAGCAGTACTTC.

The chain uses TRBV10-3 and TRBJ1-2, with D hard to call. The CDR3 consists of 16 residues. V dropped 0 bases and J dropped 3 bases, with 14 bases sitting between them. CDR1 ENHRY and CDR2 SYGVKD come from the germline V gene. As DNA, the CDR3 is TGTGCCATCAGTGAGTCGGGAGGCCCGATTTACTATGGCTACACCTTC. As protein: CAISESGGPIYYGYTF.

The chain employs TRBV10-1 and TRBJ2-2, with TRBD1 matching 7 bases. Trimming took 0 bases from V and 4 from J; bases not matched to a gene: 5. The CDR3 extends over 16 amino acids. The V gene's germline CDR1 is WNHNN and CDR2 SYGVQD (reference sequence). The CDR3 DNA reads as TGCGCCAGCAGTGAGTCCCATGCAGGGGGCACCGGGGAGCTGTTTTTT. This gives the protein CASSESHAGGTGELFF.

This chain uses TRBV10-2 with TRBJ2-3, with 7 bases aligning to TRBD2. CDR3 length: 15 amino acids. The germline CDR1 and CDR2 sequences are WSHSY and SAAADI. Trimming took 4 bases from V and 1 from J; bases not matched to a gene: 5. CDR3 amino acids: CASSGALAGTDTQYF. DNA of the CDR3: TGCGCCAGCAGTGGAGCTCTAGCGGGCACAGATACGCAGTATTTT.

The chain carries TRBV7-9 and TRBJ1-6; no reliable D call. This CDR3 contains 16 residues. With 2 bases removed from V and 6 bases from J, the gap between germline ends came to 14 bases. CDR1 SEHNR and CDR2 FQNEAQ come from the germline V gene (reference sequence). The CDR3, as DNA: TGTGCCAGCAGCTTATCTCGCCGCGCGTCTAATTCACCCCTCCACTTT. It specifies CASSLSRRASNSPLHF.

This clone has more than one count but fewer than ten. This chain connects TRBV28 to TRBJ2-2, with 9 bases matching TRBD2. This CDR3 is 16 amino acids long. Germline lookup yields CDR1 MDHEN and CDR2 SYDVKM. The trim removed 6 bases at V and 7 bases at J, leaving 12 bases unmatched. For the CDR3, the DNA is TGTGCCAGCAGCTCCGCTAGCGGGAAGCGTGACGGGGAGCTGTTTTTT. It encodes CASSSASGKRDGELFF.

The chain joins TRBV18 to TRBJ1-1; D is unresolved. With 1 base removed from V and 3 bases from J, the gap between germline ends came to 9 bases. The CDR3 length is 14 residues. From germline, CDR1 is KGHSH and CDR2 LQKENI. The chain's CDR3 is CASSPLGSYTEAFF. The CDR3 DNA reads as TGTGCCAGCTCACCACTGGGCAGTTACACTGAAGCTTTCTTT.